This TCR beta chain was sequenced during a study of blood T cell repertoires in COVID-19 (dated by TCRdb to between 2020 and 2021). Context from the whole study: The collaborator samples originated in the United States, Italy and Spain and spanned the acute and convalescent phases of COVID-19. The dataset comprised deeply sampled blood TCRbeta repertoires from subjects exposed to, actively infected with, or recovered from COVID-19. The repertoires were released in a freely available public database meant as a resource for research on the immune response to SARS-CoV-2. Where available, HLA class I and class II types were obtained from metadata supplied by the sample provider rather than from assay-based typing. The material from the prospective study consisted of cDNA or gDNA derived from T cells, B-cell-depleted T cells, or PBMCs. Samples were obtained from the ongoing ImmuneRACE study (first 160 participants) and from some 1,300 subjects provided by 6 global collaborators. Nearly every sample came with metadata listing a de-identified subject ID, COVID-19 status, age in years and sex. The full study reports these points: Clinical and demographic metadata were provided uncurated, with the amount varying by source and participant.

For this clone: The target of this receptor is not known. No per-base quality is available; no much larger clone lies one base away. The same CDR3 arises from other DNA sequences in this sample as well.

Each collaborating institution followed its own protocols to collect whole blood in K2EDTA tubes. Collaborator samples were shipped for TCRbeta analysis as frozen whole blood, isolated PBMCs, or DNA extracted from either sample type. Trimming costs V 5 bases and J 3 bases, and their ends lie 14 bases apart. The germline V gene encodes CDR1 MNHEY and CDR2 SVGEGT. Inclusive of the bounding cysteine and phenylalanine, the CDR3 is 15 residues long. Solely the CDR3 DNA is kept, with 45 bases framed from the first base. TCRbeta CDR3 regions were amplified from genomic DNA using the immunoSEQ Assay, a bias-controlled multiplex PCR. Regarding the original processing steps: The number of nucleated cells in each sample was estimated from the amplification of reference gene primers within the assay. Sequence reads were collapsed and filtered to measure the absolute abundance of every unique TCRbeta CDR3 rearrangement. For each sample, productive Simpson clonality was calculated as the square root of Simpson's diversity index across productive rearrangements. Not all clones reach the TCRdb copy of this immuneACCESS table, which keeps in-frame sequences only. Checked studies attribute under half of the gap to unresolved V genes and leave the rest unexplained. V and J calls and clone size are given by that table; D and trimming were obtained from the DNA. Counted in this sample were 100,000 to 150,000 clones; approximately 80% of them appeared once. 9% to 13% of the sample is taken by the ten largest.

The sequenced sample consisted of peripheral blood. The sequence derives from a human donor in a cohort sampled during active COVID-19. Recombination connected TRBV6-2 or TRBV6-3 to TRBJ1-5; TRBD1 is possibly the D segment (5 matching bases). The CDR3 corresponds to CASSPTGGDNQPQHF. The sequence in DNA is TGTGCCAGCAGTCCCACCGGGGGGGACAATCAGCCCCAGCATTTT.